A single sample gave rise to the 25 T cell receptor beta chains below, sequenced in a study of blood T cell repertoires in COVID-19. Libraries were prepared by immunoSEQ multiplex PCR; TCRdb keeps only in-frame clonotypes and omits some of them. The repertoire holds just over 300,000 clones, with 85% to 90% as singletons. Sequencing was performed on peripheral blood. The receptors here all came from a woman in her 30s with COVID-19, enrolled during active disease.

The rearrangement joins TRBV6-5 to TRBJ1-2, with D unresolved. The CDR3 spans 15 residues. CDR1 is MNHEY, CDR2 SVGAGI, per germline. Trimming removed 2 bases at V and 6 bases at J, with 16 bases between. CDR3 residues: CASSYADWGVDGYTF. Here the CDR3 DNA reads TGTGCCAGCAGTTACGCCGATTGGGGAGTAGATGGCTACACCTTC.

This chain uses TRBV7-3 with TRBJ2-5; a possible D gene is TRBD2 (6 bases). The V and J ends lost 4 bases and 4 bases respectively, with 7 bases between them. Germline V gene data show CDR1 as SGHTA and CDR2 as FQGTGA. The CDR3 runs to 12 residues. Written as DNA, the CDR3 is TGTGCCAGCAGCTCCGGGGGAGAGACCCAGTACTTC. Translated, it gives CASSSGGETQYF.

This clone was seen once. The V gene is TRBV7-2, the J gene TRBJ2-7; 12 nucleotides line up with TRBD2. This CDR3 region has 15 residues. CDR1 and CDR2 (germline): SGHTA, FQGNSA. J lost 0 bases, V lost 4 bases, and 1 base had no gene match. CDR3 in amino acids: CASSWTSGVSYEQYF. DNA for the CDR3: TGTGCCAGCAGCTGGACTAGCGGGGTCTCCTACGAGCAGTACTTC. Full variable domain (outside the CDR3, taken from reference TRBV7-2 and TRBJ2-7): GAGVSQSPSNKVTEKGKDVELRCDPISGHTALYWYRQSLGQGLEFLIYFQGNSAPDKSGLPSDRFSAERTGGSVSTLTIQRTQQEDSAVYLCASSWTSGVSYEQYFGPGTRLTVT.

The chain links TRBV27 to TRBJ1-2; weak D call: TRBD1 (5 bases). Trimming removed 5 bases from V and 0 bases from J, with 13 bases in between. In germline, CDR1 is MNHEY, CDR2 SMNVEV (reference sequence). The CDR3 is 15 residues long. CDR3 nucleotide sequence: TGTGCCAGCAGTCAACAGGCCCTGGCTAACTATGGCTACACCTTC. It is translated as CASSQQALANYGYTF.

Remarks on this clone: Other nucleotide sequences in the sample specify the same CDR3. This chain joins TRBV6-5 and TRBJ1-2; 7 bases are a match to TRBD1. CDR1 and CDR2 from the germline V gene are MNHEY and SVGAGI. CDR3 length equals 13 residues. V gave up 6 bases and J gave up 7 bases; unmatched junction bases: 8. The CDR3 nucleotides are TGTGCCAGCAGCAGGACAGGCGGTGGTGGCTACACCTTC. Protein: CASSRTGGGGYTF.

Here the CDR3 DNA reads TGTGCCAGCAGCCTCGGGACACGTCCGAACACTGAAGCTTTCTTT. Its protein is CASSLGTRPNTEAFF. V is TRBV5-5 and J is TRBJ1-1; TRBD1 might be the D (6 bases). The CDR3 runs 15 residues. V was clipped by 4 bases and J by 1 base, with 14 bases between them. Germline assignment: CDR1 SGHKS and CDR2 YYEKEE (reference sequence). The full variable domain, its missing parts supplied by reference TRBV5-5 and TRBJ1-1, is DAGVTQSPTHLIKTRGQQVTLRCSPISGHKSVSWYQQVLGQGPQFIFQYYEKEERGRGNFPDRFSARQFPNYSSELNVNALLLGDSALYLCASSLGTRPNTEAFFGQGTRLTVV.

The rearrangement uses TRBV9 and TRBJ2-1, with 7 bases identical to TRBD1. From germline, CDR1 is SGDLS and CDR2 YYNGEE. The CDR3 has 16 amino acids. The J segment lost 2 bases and the V segment lost 3 bases, leaving 8 bases of the junction unmatched. The CDR3 loop is CASSAIGTAAYNEQFF. Here the CDR3 DNA reads TGTGCCAGCAGCGCCATAGGGACAGCAGCCTACAATGAGCAGTTCTTC.

The V call is TRBV5-4, the J call TRBJ1-5; TRBD1 matches 8 bases. Germline lookup yields CDR1 SGHNT and CDR2 YYREEE (reference sequence). The CDR3 contains 13 residues. The trim removed 4 bases at V and 5 bases at J, leaving 2 bases unmatched. The CDR3 sequence: CASSKDRDQPQHF. As DNA, the CDR3 is TGTGCCAGCAGCAAGGACAGGGATCAGCCCCAGCATTTT.

The genes are TRBV2 and TRBJ2-6; TRBD1 is a possible D gene (6 bases). V shed 4 bases and J shed 3 bases, with 13 bases lying between them. Per the germline V gene, CDR1 is SNHLY and CDR2 is FYNNEI. The CDR3 spans 16 residues. The CDR3 reads CASSGTGRVGANVLTF. CDR3 DNA sequence: TGTGCCAGCAGTGGAACAGGGCGCGTTGGGGCCAACGTCCTGACTTTC.

The genes are TRBV7-3 and TRBJ2-1, with D possibly matching TRBD1 (7 bases). Per germline, CDR1 SGHTA and CDR2 FQGTGA. The CDR3 extends over 15 amino acids. V lost 2 bases and J lost 3, with 11 bases in between. The CDR3 region is CASSLWGDSYNEQFF. CDR3 bases: TGTGCCAGCAGCTTATGGGGGGACAGCTACAATGAGCAGTTCTTC.

This chain's CDR3 is CASSLLRFDTEAFF. The CDR3 DNA reads TGTGCCAGCAGCTTACTAAGATTCGACACTGAAGCTTTCTTT. The gene calls are TRBV11-3 and TRBJ1-1, with D unclear. V gave up 2 bases and J gave up 3 bases, with 10 bases separating them. Germline lookup yields CDR1 SGHNT and CDR2 YENEEA. The CDR3 has 14 residues.

This clone has a single count. V usage is TRBV28 and J usage is TRBJ1-1; a weak D match, TRBD1 (5 bases). Germline V gives CDR1 MDHEN, CDR2 SYDVKM. There are 13 residues in the CDR3. V was trimmed by 10 bases and J by 5 bases, leaving 17 bases between them. The CDR3, as DNA: TGTGCCACCCAGCTAGGGGTCGAGACTGAAGCTTTCTTT. Translated: CATQLGVETEAFF.

V is TRBV7-6 and J is TRBJ1-1, with D uncertain. Germline loops: CDR1 SGHVS, CDR2 FNYEAQ. CDR3 length: 16 residues. With 2 bases removed from V and 1 base from J, the gap between germline ends came to 14 bases. Here the CDR3 DNA reads TGTGCCAGCAGCTTAAACCGTTCAGGTGCGAACACTGAAGCTTTCTTT. Translated: CASSLNRSGANTEAFF.

The rearrangement links TRBV23-1 to TRBJ2-1; TRBD1 matches 7 bases. TRBV23-1 is reported as an ORF; its role is uncertain. The CDR3 has 15 amino acids. The V and J ends lost 7 bases and 5 bases, in that order; junction bases with no gene match: 11. For the CDR3, the DNA is TGCGCCAGCACCCAGGGACAGTGGGTACACAATGAGCAGTTCTTC. It translates to CASTQGQWVHNEQFF.

J is TRBJ1-4 and V is TRBV6-4; tentatively, D is TRBD1 (5 bases). V was pared by 7 bases and J by 5 bases, with 17 bases between. The CDR3 runs 15 residues. Looked up from germline, CDR1 is MRHNA and CDR2 is SNTAGT. The CDR3 region is CASIFRVDSNEKLFF. The CDR3 coding sequence is TGTGCCAGCATTTTTCGCGTCGACAGCAATGAAAAACTGTTTTTT.

V gene TRBV12-5 combines with J gene TRBJ1-1; 8 bases align to TRBD1. Germline V gene lookup returns CDR1 LGHNT and CDR2 FRNRAP. V lost 4 bases to trimming and J lost 3 bases; unmatched junction nucleotides: 7. The CDR3 is 15 residues long. As DNA, the CDR3 is TGTGCTAGTGGTTGGGCAGGGGGCACGGACACTGAAGCTTTCTTT. It translates to CASGWAGGTDTEAFF. The entire variable domain, with the rest obtained from reference TRBV12-5 and TRBJ1-1, is as follows: DARVTQTPRHKVTEMGQEVTMRCQPILGHNTVFWYRQTMMQGLELLAYFRNRAPLDDSGMPKDRFSAEMPDATLATLKIQPSEPRDSAVYFCASGWAGGTDTEAFFGQGTRLTVV.

This chain connects TRBV27 to TRBJ2-2; 12 nucleotides match TRBD1. Germline values: CDR1 MNHEY, CDR2 SMNVEV (reference sequence). The CDR3 length is 19 residues. V trimming: 5 bases; J trimming: 2 bases; junction bases outside the gene matches: 12. CDR3 coding DNA: TGTGCCAGCAGTCGTCCCGGGACAGGGGGCGGGGGAAACACCGGGGAGCTGTTTTTT. Translation gives CASSRPGTGGGGNTGELFF.

This clone was counted between two and nine times. V is TRBV11-3 and J is TRBJ2-1, with 8 positions matching TRBD1. Germline values: CDR1 SGHNT, CDR2 YENEEA. J was trimmed by 5 bases and V by 4 bases; bases with no gene match: 10. The length of the CDR3 is 16 residues. The CDR3 spells CASSSSGTGSNNEQFF. CDR3 in DNA: TGTGCCAGCAGCTCATCCGGGACAGGCTCTAACAATGAGCAGTTCTTC.

This chain joins TRBV9 and TRBJ2-1; TRBD2 aligns across 11 bases. Per germline, CDR1 SGDLS and CDR2 YYNGEE. This CDR3 comprises 17 residues. The V and J ends lost 4 bases and 6 bases, in that order; junction bases with no gene match: 12. The CDR3 bases are TGTGCCAGCAGCCCCCAAATCGGGCTAGCGGGGGGCAATGAGCAGTTCTTC. Its translation is CASSPQIGLAGGNEQFF.

The rearrangement uses TRBV7-9 and TRBJ1-2; D perhaps matches TRBD1 (6 bases). CDR1 and CDR2 (germline): SEHNR, FQNEAQ (reference sequence). V lost 5 bases to trimming and J lost 2 bases, with 15 bases between them. CDR3 length equals 15 residues. CDR3 loop: CASSPGGGGNYGYTF. CDR3 sequence (DNA): TGTGCCAGCAGCCCCGGCGGGGGCGGGAACTATGGCTACACCTTC.

V usage is TRBV6-1 and J usage is TRBJ2-1; D not resolved. V gave up 0 bases and J gave up 1 base, with 10 bases separating them. The CDR3 has 16 amino acids. CDR1 is MNHNS, CDR2 SASEGT, per germline. This chain's CDR3 is CASSEARWVSYNEQFF. The DNA for the CDR3 is TGTGCCAGCAGTGAAGCGCGGTGGGTTTCCTACAATGAGCAGTTCTTC.

Remarks on this clone: The identical CDR3 is also encoded by other nucleotide sequences in the sample. The rearrangement links TRBV5-1 to TRBJ2-4, with 9 bases fitting TRBD1. The CDR3 covers 14 residues. V was clipped by 4 bases and J by 5 bases; unmatched bases: 4. The V gene's germline CDR1 is SGHRS and CDR2 YFSETQ. The CDR3 nucleotides are TGCGCCAGCAGCCTGGACAGGGGAGAAAACATTCAGTACTTC. Translating it yields CASSLDRGENIQYF.

The chain carries TRBV29-1 and TRBJ2-5, with D possibly TRBD2 on 6 matching bases. Germline V CDR1 and CDR2: SQVTM, ANQGSEA. V dropped 3 bases and J dropped 1 base, with 21 bases sitting between them. This CDR3 comprises 17 residues. CDR3 nucleotide sequence: TGCAGCGTTGACATAAAGGGGAGGATAATTCGCCAAGAGACCCAGTACTTC. Protein product: CSVDIKGRIIRQETQYF.

This chain joins TRBV9 and TRBJ1-3, with a weak D call TRBD1 (6 bases). This CDR3 spans 15 amino acids. Germline lookup yields CDR1 SGDLS and CDR2 YYNGEE. The germline V and J ends were trimmed by 0 bases and 2 bases, with 9 bases remaining between them. The CDR3 protein is CASSVDRAPGNTIYF. The DNA of the CDR3 is TGTGCCAGCAGCGTAGACAGGGCACCTGGAAACACCATATATTTT.

The chain combines TRBV2 with TRBJ1-1; D remains unclear. The CDR3 totals 13 residues. The V end lost 1 base, the J end lost 3 bases, and 6 bases lay between the germline ends. Germline lookup yields CDR1 SNHLY and CDR2 FYNNEI. This chain's CDR3 is CASSEGPYTEAFF. In DNA, the CDR3 is TGTGCCAGCAGTGAAGGGCCATACACTGAAGCTTTCTTT.